Only a few counts were recorded for the clone carrying this T cell receptor (beta chain). The data belong to a study of T cell changes during pregnancy in multiple sclerosis. The method was immunoSEQ multiplex PCR; TCRdb's version includes in-frame clones alone and lacks a portion of them. The profile shows about 58,000 clones, 91% of them singletons. This clonotype originated in a female donor in good health, enrolled as a control in a pregnancy study. The sample in question was CD4+ T cells from peripheral blood mononuclear cells, obtained after pregnancy.

The CDR3 DNA is TGCAGCGTTTCAACAACAGGCTATGGCTACACCTTC. This codes for CSVSTTGYGYTF. The chain has TRBV29-1 and TRBJ1-2, with a tentative D call TRBD1 (5 bases). The CDR3 is 12 amino acids. Trimming removed 5 bases at V and 4 bases at J, with 11 bases between. Germline V gene data show CDR1 as SQVTM and CDR2 as ANQGSEA. Supplemented by reference TRBV29-1 and TRBJ1-2, the full variable domain reads SAVISQKPSRDICQRGTSLTIQCQVDSQVTMMFWYRQQPGQSLTLIATANQGSEATYESGFVIDKFPISRPNLTFSTLTVSNMSPEDSSIYLCSVSTTGYGYTFGSGTRLTVV.